What follows are 17 T cell receptor beta chains derived from one specimen sequenced in a study of long-term antiretroviral therapy in people with HIV. They ran version v3.0 of the immunoSEQ assay at survey level. The repertoire was sequenced with immunoSEQ multiplex PCR; TCRdb's copy has only in-frame clones and lacks some. Altogether about 24,000 clones are present, around 84% being singletons, with the ten largest covering about 4.5%. The specimen comprised unsorted PBMCs, sampled 5.9 years after starting antiretroviral therapy. The source is a young man with HIV.

This sequence joins TRBV5-1 and TRBJ2-7; D is unclear. The CDR3 extends over 15 amino acids. Germline V gene lookup returns CDR1 SGHRS and CDR2 YFSETQ. The V gene lost 5 bases and the J gene lost 1 base, with 16 bases spanning the gap. The CDR3 protein is CASRVEDGGSYEQYF. The CDR3 region has the DNA TGCGCCAGCAGGGTAGAGGACGGTGGATCCTACGAGCAGTACTTC.

This clone showed up just once. This rearrangement joins TRBV2 to TRBJ1-3; TRBD1 might be the D (5 bases). The CDR3 totals 15 residues. Between the trimmed V and J ends, which lost 2 bases and 4 bases, there was a span of 12 bases. Germline lookup yields CDR1 SNHLY and CDR2 FYNNEI. CDR3: CASSERQGSGNTIYF. In nucleotides, the CDR3 is TGTGCCAGCAGTGAACGGCAGGGATCCGGAAACACCATATATTTT.

The J gene is TRBJ2-1, the V gene TRBV6-4; 9 bases line up with TRBD1. The V gene's germline CDR1 is MRHNA and CDR2 SNTAGT. The ends lost 5 bases at V and 3 bases at J; junction bases unmatched: 2. The CDR3 spans 14 residues. The CDR3 DNA reads as TGTGCCAGCAGTCGACAGGGGGGCTACAATGAGCAGTTCTTC. As protein: CASSRQGGYNEQFF.

The chain has TRBV25-1 and TRBJ1-2; D may be TRBD1 (5 bases). This CDR3 comprises 17 residues. Germline V CDR1 and CDR2: MGHDK, SYGVNS. The ends were cut back, 1 base at V and 0 bases at J, with 15 bases in the middle. CDR3 residues: CASSESGVLISNYGYTF. The DNA of the CDR3 is TGTGCCAGCAGTGAATCGGGGGTCCTTATCTCTAACTATGGCTACACCTTC.

This clone has a single count. The chain couples TRBV7-2 to TRBJ1-6; no clear D. Germline CDR1 SGHTA, CDR2 FQGNSA. This CDR3 has 15 amino acids. Trimming pared 8 bases from V and 10 bases from J, leaving 21 bases between. The CDR3 region has the DNA TGTGCCAGCCGGTCCCCCTTTGGTTTCGGGTCACCCCTCCACTTT. Translation: CASRSPFGFGSPLHF.

The chain employs TRBV7-3 and TRBJ2-1, with a possible D match to TRBD1 (6 bases). Germline V lookup: CDR1 SGHTA, CDR2 FQGTGA. The CDR3 sequence is 15 residues long. Trimming took off 5 bases at V and 4 bases at J, with 15 bases between the two ends. CDR3 nucleotide sequence: TGTGCCAGCAGCAATGACAGGTTACCTTACAATGAGCAGTTCTTC. Protein: CASSNDRLPYNEQFF.

This chain connects TRBV28 to TRBJ2-7; the match to TRBD1 covers 7 bases. The CDR3 has 12 amino acids. CDR1 is MDHEN, CDR2 SYDVKM, per germline. The V gene end was trimmed by 5 bases and the J gene end by 12 bases; junction bases not matched to a gene: 10. Here the CDR3 reads CASSLDRASRYF. In DNA form, the CDR3 reads TGTGCCAGCAGTCTCGACAGGGCCTCGCGGTACTTC. Complete variable domain (other parts from reference TRBV28 and TRBJ2-7): DVKVTQSSRYLVKRTGEKVFLECVQDMDHENMFWYRQDPGLGLRLIYFSYDVKMKEKGDIPEGYSVSREKKERFSLILESASTNQTSMYLCASSLDRASRYFGPGTRLTVT.

The chain recombines TRBV29-1 with TRBJ1-2; D gene ambiguous. Trimming pared 7 bases from V and 4 bases from J, leaving 10 bases between. The germline V gene encodes CDR1 SQVTM and CDR2 ANQGSEA. The CDR3 runs to 11 residues. CDR3 bases: TGCAGCGGAGTTTGGAGCTATGGCTACACCTTC. This gives the protein CSGVWSYGYTF.

J is TRBJ2-3 and V is TRBV4-3; D might be TRBD1 (6 bases). V was trimmed by 1 base and J by 5 bases, leaving 19 bases between them. Germline lookup yields CDR1 LGHNA and CDR2 YSLEER. The CDR3 has 17 amino acids. CDR3 amino acids: CASSQGSGANLGDTQYF. CDR3 sequence (DNA): TGCGCCAGCAGCCAAGGTTCAGGGGCCAACCTAGGAGATACGCAGTATTTT.

The V gene is TRBV4-1, the J gene TRBJ2-3, with no clear D. The V gene lost 5 bases and the J gene lost 0 bases, with 15 bases spanning the gap. This CDR3 region has 16 residues. CDR1 MGHRA and CDR2 YSYEKL come from the germline V gene. The CDR3, as DNA: TGCGCCAGCAGCTACACATTTCGATCTAGCACAGATACGCAGTATTTT. It yields the protein CASSYTFRSSTDTQYF.

The chain employs TRBV5-4 and TRBJ1-1; D is perhaps TRBD1 (5 bases). Germline V gene sequence: CDR1 SGHNT, CDR2 YYREEE (reference sequence). Deletions cut 4 bases from V and 1 base from J, with 11 bases between. The CDR3 covers 14 residues. The CDR3 DNA reads as TGTGCCAGCAGCCTTGAAACAGGGAACACTGAAGCTTTCTTT. It encodes CASSLETGNTEAFF.

The genes are TRBV7-3 and TRBJ2-1, with TRBD2 matching 8 bases. CDR1 is SGHTA, CDR2 FQGTGA, per germline. The J segment lost 0 bases and the V segment lost 8 bases, leaving 6 bases of the junction unmatched. The CDR3 consists of 15 residues. The CDR3 nucleotides are TGTGCCAGCTCGGGGGGGAAGAGCTCCTACAATGAGCAGTTCTTC. It yields the protein CASSGGKSSYNEQFF.

The CDR3 nucleotides read TGTGCCAGCAAAACCGGGACAGGAGTCACAGATACGCAGTATTTT. Its translation is CASKTGTGVTDTQYF. The chain carries TRBV6-1 and TRBJ2-3; 8 nucleotides line up with TRBD1. The CDR3 is 15 amino acids. V lost 7 bases to trimming and J lost 2 bases; unmatched junction nucleotides: 8. Germline-derived CDR1 and CDR2 are MNHNS and SASEGT.

This clone turned up a few times. The rearrangement joins TRBV5-8 to TRBJ1-1; 7 nucleotides line up with TRBD1. With V trimmed by 6 bases and J by 3 bases, 5 bases remained unmatched. This CDR3 has 13 amino acids. Germline loops: CDR1 SGHTS, CDR2 YDEGEE. The CDR3 sequence is CASIDREDTEAFF. CDR3 nucleotide sequence: TGTGCCAGCATCGACAGGGAGGACACTGAAGCTTTCTTT. Looking up the rest from reference TRBV5-8 and TRBJ1-1 gives the full variable domain: EAGVTQSPTHLIKTRGQQATLRCSPISGHTSVYWYQQALGLGLQFLLWYDEGEERNRGNFPPRFSGRQFPNYSSELNVNALELEDSALYLCASIDREDTEAFFGQGTRLTVV.

The gene calls are TRBV19 and TRBJ1-2, with D possibly TRBD1 on 5 matching bases. Germline V gene data show CDR1 as LNHDA and CDR2 as SQIVND (reference sequence). CDR3 length: 14 amino acids. Deletions cut 4 bases from V and 4 bases from J, with 13 bases between. This CDR3 is CASSKRGVVYGYTF. In DNA, the CDR3 is TGTGCCAGTAGTAAGCGGGGGGTCGTCTATGGCTACACCTTC.

V is TRBV5-1 and J is TRBJ2-5; a weak D match, TRBD2 (6 bases). Matching the DNA end better, TRBJ2-7 makes the J call doubtful. This CDR3 comprises 15 residues. The germline CDR1 and CDR2 sequences are SGHRS and YFSETQ. CDR3 in DNA: TGCGCCAGCAGCCCGGACGCTTGGGGGGCCTACGAGCAGTACTTC. This codes for CASSPDAWGAYEQYF.

This chain connects TRBV20-1 to TRBJ2-1; D remains ambiguous. CDR3 length: 11 residues. Trimming left V 6 bases short and J 9 bases short, with 12 bases between. Germline V gene sequence: CDR1 DFQATT, CDR2 SNEGSKA (reference sequence). The CDR3 sequence is CSAPRISEQFF. In DNA form, the CDR3 reads TGCAGTGCCCCGAGGATTAGTGAGCAGTTCTTC.